This T cell receptor beta chain was documented in a study of blood T cell repertoires in COVID-19. Study-level information: Both acute and convalescent COVID-19 samples were obtained from the United States, Italy and Spain. Sources were T cells, B-cell-depleted T cells, or PBMCs; the material itself was cDNA or gDNA.

Per the study methods: For nucleated cells, counts were estimated from reference gene primer amplification. The table came from immunoSEQ multiplex PCR; TCRdb's copy has only in-frame clones and leaves some out. V and J calls and clone size are copied from that table; D and trimming were computed from the DNA. The sample has thousands of clones, 70% to 90% seen once. With 0 bases removed from V and 4 bases from J, the gap between germline ends came to 9 bases. The germline gives CDR1 MGHRA, CDR2 YSYEKL. The CDR3 length is 14 residues. The material sequenced was peripheral blood. This sequence was found in a human donor in a cohort sampled during active COVID-19. The rearrangement links TRBV4-1 to TRBJ1-2; D gene unclear. As DNA, the CDR3 is TGCGCCAGCAGCCAAGAGGGCAGTGTCTATGGCTACACCTTC. The encoded protein is CASSQEGSVYGYTF.